What follows is one T cell receptor beta chain and its context. This clone occurred once. This receptor's antigen is unknown. Nothing much larger sits one base from this clone, and base qualities are not available. Active tuberculosis patients were HIV-seronegative South African adults aged 18 years or older with a new diagnosis. Confirmation of active tuberculosis came from positive sputum smear microscopy and/or a positive M. tuberculosis culture. Immunosequencing was performed on unsorted cryopreserved PBMC, with 90,000 to 100,000 T cells per clinical donor covered on average. The data belong to a study of T cells in tuberculosis (dated by TCRdb to 2016 to 2019). Background on the whole study: In the study, CD1B tetramers and high-throughput TCR immunosequencing were combined to characterize T cells specific for the mycobacterial lipid antigen glucose monomycolate (GMM). A South African clinical cohort compared IGRA-negative adolescents, IGRA-positive adolescents with latent tuberculosis and adults with active tuberculosis, ten per group. Active tuberculosis patient PBMC were archived before or within 7 days of starting standard anti-tuberculosis treatment. Overall study results and their limits: Smaller NN-distances were partly driven by shorter CDR3-alpha lengths in active tuberculosis patients, and statistical significance was not reached for the TCR-beta difference. Clinical samples were chosen by availability of cryopreserved specimens, and active tuberculosis cases were adults while controls were adolescents. Compared with IGRA-negative controls, TCR-alpha repertoires from active tuberculosis had smaller mean NN-distances to GMM-specific TCRs, which suggests clonal expansion of these TCRs. A classifier using the diverse GMM-specific repertoire reached roughly 90% accuracy (AUROC about 0.9), compared with 60% to 75% accuracy using GEM motif frequencies.

There are 16 amino acids in the CDR3, from cysteine to phenylalanine inclusive. Only the CDR3 DNA stays, 48 bases, in frame from base 1. The germline V gene sets CDR1 to SGHAT and CDR2 to FQNNGV. V lost 5 bases and J lost 5 bases; the stretch between them is 19 bases long. The immunoSEQ multiplex PCR assay was used to generate TCR libraries, with TCR-beta and/or TCR-alpha/delta assays applied to each sample. The amplified TCR libraries were sequenced on the Illumina high-throughput platform. The study's processing was this. Clustering and dimensionality reduction relied on pairwise TCRdist distances among GMM-specific receptors from T cells that were either sorted ex vivo or expanded in vitro. Each clinical repertoire was scored by mean NN-distance, the average TCRdist to the nearest 10% of tetramer-positive reference sequences. GEM TCR motif frequency was calculated as the fraction of unique TCRs that matched known GEM sequences in V/J usage and CDR3 length. Active tuberculosis was classified by linear discriminant analysis with leave-one-out cross-validation, implemented in scikit-learn. The source is immuneACCESS, and TCRdb retained only in-frame sequences with V and J called. Part of the clones is not carried over; for the studies checked, unresolved V genes explain less than half of this, and the remainder is unexplained. V, J and clone size were drawn from that table, and D and trimming were deduced from the DNA. The table for this sample lists some 10,000 clones; over 90% of them were counted only once. Of the sample, 10% to 15% is held by the ten largest clones.

Sequences were obtained from PBMCs. The chain employs TRBV11-2 and TRBJ1-5; the D segment could be TRBD1, given 6 matching bases. The clonotype originates from an adult with tuberculosis. The CDR3 amino acid sequence is: CASSRGYSDSHQPQHF. The sequenced DNA: TGTGCCAGCAGCCGAGGTTACTCGGACAGTCATCAGCCCCAGCATTTT.